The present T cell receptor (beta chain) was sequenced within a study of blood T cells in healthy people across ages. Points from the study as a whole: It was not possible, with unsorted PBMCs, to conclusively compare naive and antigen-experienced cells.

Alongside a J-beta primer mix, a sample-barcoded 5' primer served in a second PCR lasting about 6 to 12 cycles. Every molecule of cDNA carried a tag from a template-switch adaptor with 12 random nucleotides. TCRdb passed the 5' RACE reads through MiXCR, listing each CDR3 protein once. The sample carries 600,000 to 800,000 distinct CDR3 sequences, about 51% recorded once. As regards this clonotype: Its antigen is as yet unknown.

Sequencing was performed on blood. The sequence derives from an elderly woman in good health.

CDR3 sequence reads: CASSLYGASNQPQHF. CDR3 sequence (DNA): TGTGCCAGCAGCTTATACGGTGCGAGCAATCAGCCCCAGCATTTT. The J gene is TRBJ1-5, the V gene TRBV11-2; D gene unclear. Trimming took 2 bases from V and 1 from J, leaving 9 bases between them. The CDR3 spans 15 residues. Germline V gene lookup returns CDR1 SGHAT and CDR2 FQNNGV.